The clone carrying this T cell receptor (beta chain) showed up many times. Antigen unknown. This record belongs to a study of T-cell reconstitution after alpha-beta-depleted transplantation in children. Study-wide results and limits: The origin of alpha-beta T cells about two months after transplant was reportedly several hundred expanded graft clones. Surviving recipient T cells and thymic progenitors underlay high day-60 TCRbeta diversity in some patients.

The CDR3 extends over 14 amino acids. The germline gives CDR1 MNHEY, CDR2 SMNVEV (reference sequence). V dropped 7 bases and J dropped 8 bases, with 19 bases sitting between them. Unique molecular identifiers were incorporated when the TCRbeta library was constructed. Via MiXCR, TCRdb re-called the PCR reads, giving one row per CDR3 protein. Of 220,000 or so distinct CDR3 sequences in the sample, approximately 8.9% were seen once. V is TRBV27 and J is TRBJ2-3; the D gene could be TRBD1 or TRBD2 (7 bases each). This TCR was recovered from a male patient younger than 18 who had a stem cell transplant for acute lymphoblastic leukemia, so the T cells may come from the graft donor. This specimen was PBMCs, mostly from graft donor cells, taken 180 days after TCRalphabeta/CD19-depleted stem cell transplant. Here the CDR3 DNA reads TGTGCCAGCAACCCCCACAGGGGCGGGGGTACGCAGTATTTT. It yields the protein CASNPHRGGGTQYF.